A single sample gave rise to the 10 T cell receptor beta chains below, sequenced in a study of shared clonotypes between healthy human individuals. Profiled with immunoSEQ multiplex PCR; TCRdb holds only in-frame clones, not every one. The profile shows 2 million to 2.5 million clones, around 95% of them singletons. Sequencing was performed on naive CD4+ T cells sorted from blood. Described subset: CD45RA+ positively selected. Receptors were obtained from a man between 18 and 35 years old in good health.

CDR3 loop: CASSIRREIYEQYF. The CDR3 DNA sequence: TGTGCCAGTAGTATCCGACGCGAGATCTACGAGCAGTACTTC. J is TRBJ2-7 and V is TRBV19; D remains unclear. In germline, CDR1 is LNHDA, CDR2 SQIVND (reference sequence). The V gene lost 3 bases and the J gene lost 3 bases, with 12 bases spanning the gap. The CDR3 totals 14 residues. The whole variable domain, remainder taken from reference TRBV19 and TRBJ2-7, is DGGITQSPKYLFRKEGQNVTLSCEQNLNHDAMYWYRQDPGQGLRLIYYSQIVNDFQKGDIAEGYSVSREKKESFPLTVTSAQKNPTAFYLCASSIRREIYEQYFGPGTRLTVT.

This clone appeared a single time. This rearrangement joins TRBV29-1 to TRBJ2-6; D remains unclear. The CDR3 loop spans 15 amino acids. Between the trimmed V and J ends, which lost 3 bases and 0 bases, there was a span of 9 bases. CDR1 is SQVTM and CDR2 is ANQGSEA in the germline V gene. The CDR3: CSVEYPASGANVLTF. CDR3 coding DNA: TGCAGCGTTGAGTACCCAGCCTCTGGGGCCAACGTCCTGACTTTC.

This chain connects TRBV10-2 to TRBJ2-7; no clear D gene. Trimming removed 2 bases from V and 8 bases from J, with 10 bases in between. Per the germline V gene, CDR1 is WSHSY and CDR2 is SAAADI. The CDR3 has 12 residues. CDR3 bases: TGCGCCAGCAGTGAGGCCGGATTAAAGCAGTACTTC. Residues: CASSEAGLKQYF.

In its sample, this clone was seen a few times. The chain recombines TRBV5-1 with TRBJ1-6; D remains unclear. Germline values: CDR1 SGHRS, CDR2 YFSETQ. CDR3 length: 12 residues. Deletions cut 4 bases from V and 14 bases from J, with 13 bases between. In nucleotides, the CDR3 is TGCGCCAGCAGCCTCGACCAGACCACCCTCCACTTT. Translating gives CASSLDQTTLHF.

V and J are TRBV10-2 and TRBJ2-1; the match to TRBD2 covers 7 bases. The CDR3 length is 16 residues. V dropped 6 bases and J dropped 4; count of bases not matched to a gene: 12. Germline V lookup: CDR1 WSHSY, CDR2 SAAADI. This chain's CDR3 is CASRPYTGLIYNEQFF. CDR3 in DNA: TGCGCCAGCAGACCATACACGGGACTAATTTACAATGAGCAGTTCTTC.

This clone appeared once. V gene TRBV9 combines with J gene TRBJ1-6, with D unclear. The V end was cut by 0 bases, the J end by 6 bases, with 7 bases between. The V gene's germline CDR1 is SGDLS and CDR2 YYNGEE. This CDR3 contains 14 residues. CDR3 in DNA: TGTGCCAGCAGCGTAGAACACGGTAATTCACCCCTCCACTTT. Translating gives CASSVEHGNSPLHF.

This chain links TRBV29-1 with TRBJ2-2; TRBD2 agrees at 12 bases. Germline V gives CDR1 SQVTM, CDR2 ANQGSEA. The V gene end was trimmed by 7 bases and the J gene end by 2 bases; junction bases not matched to a gene: 5. This CDR3 comprises 15 residues. The DNA for the CDR3 is TGCAGCGCTATGACTAGCGGGAGCAACACCGGGGAGCTGTTTTTT. Encoded protein: CSAMTSGSNTGELFF.

The J gene is TRBJ2-5, the V gene TRBV6-5; D may match TRBD1 or TRBD2 (5 bases each). V lost 4 bases and J 9 bases, leaving 12 bases between the germline ends. Germline values: CDR1 MNHEY, CDR2 SVGAGI. The CDR3 runs to 12 residues. The CDR3 DNA reads TGTGCCAGCAGTTCCACACTGGGGGCCCAGTACTTC. Residues: CASSSTLGAQYF.

V gene TRBV7-2 combines with J gene TRBJ1-1; 7 nucleotides align to TRBD1. The germline CDR1 and CDR2 sequences are SGHTA and FQGNSA. The J segment lost 4 bases and the V segment lost 5 bases, leaving 7 bases of the junction unmatched. CDR3 length equals 14 residues. Written as DNA, the CDR3 is TGTGCCAGCAGCCCCCCACGGACAGGCACTGAAGCTTTCTTT. Amino acids: CASSPPRTGTEAFF. The full variable domain, its missing parts supplied by reference TRBV7-2 and TRBJ1-1, is GAGVSQSPSNKVTEKGKDVELRCDPISGHTALYWYRQSLGQGLEFLIYFQGNSAPDKSGLPSDRFSAERTGGSVSTLTIQRTQQEDSAVYLCASSPPRTGTEAFFGQGTRLTVV.

J is TRBJ1-2 and V is TRBV28; 9 bases match TRBD1. With 5 bases clipped from V and 2 bases from J, the junction kept 6 bases outside the gene matches. This CDR3 region has 15 residues. Germline CDR1 MDHEN, CDR2 SYDVKM. The CDR3 spells CASSQEGQGNYGYTF. CDR3 nucleotide sequence: TGTGCCAGCAGTCAGGAGGGACAGGGAAACTATGGCTACACCTTC.